This T cell receptor beta chain was identified during a study of GPR56 and killer-like receptors on CD4 memory cells (dated by TCRdb to the late 2010s). Describing the broader study: According to the study's proposal, human CD4+ memory T-cell differentiation and cytokine production potential are marked by the progressive acquisition of KLRB1, KLRG1, GPR56 and then KLRF1. The study described its healthy blood donors as age-matched to the liver disease patients, who had a median age of approximately 67 years. The full study reports these points: Rather than full repertoires, only the 100 most expanded clones per population were included in the diversity and similarity analyses. TCR repertoires overlapped especially between the late populations 4 and 5, and partly population 3. The clones that dominated late populations 4 and 5 were also present in early populations 1 and 2, and the authors interpreted this finding as evidence for linear differentiation. Low clonal frequency was observed in the marker-negative population, and a progressive increase in clonal frequency, with a corresponding decrease in TCRbeta diversity, was observed along the proposed pathway.

The germline V gene specifies MNHEY as CDR1 and SVGEGT as CDR2. From cysteine to phenylalanine, the CDR3 is 14 amino acids long. The record lacks a DNA sequence. Prior to TCRbeta sequencing, five KLR/GPR56-defined CD4+ populations were enriched by fluorescence-activated cell sorting. To test a linear memory differentiation pathway, the researchers sequenced TCRbeta repertoires from five CD4+ T-cell subsets that were defined by expression of KLRB1, KLRG1, GPR56 and KLRF1. TCR-sequenced cells came from peripheral blood of healthy control individuals, reported as five donors in the TCRbeta analysis figure. Heparinized peripheral blood was collected, and every sample was processed within one hour of being retrieved. To isolate peripheral blood mononuclear cells, blood was diluted 1:2 in PBS and put through Biocoll density gradient centrifugation at room temperature. Before flow sorting, CD4+ T cells were magnetically enriched from freshly isolated PBMCs using anti-CD4 MicroBeads. A BD FACSAria II was used to sort CD4+ T cells enriched from PBMCs of healthy donors according to marker expression. For surface staining, the researchers used Miltenyi Biotec antibodies: anti-KLRB1 clone 191B8, anti-KLRF1 clone 4A4.D10 and anti-KLRG1 clone REA261.

Points on this clonotype: Its recognized antigen is unknown.

This sample was sequenced with an Illumina HiSeq 2500. For construction of sequencing libraries, the recombined TCRbeta locus was amplified according to a previously published PCR protocol. Per the original workflow: Any read whose average quality score fell below 30 was discarded, and IMSEQ was used to process the reads that remained. Each clonotype was defined by Vbeta gene, Jbeta gene and CDR3 amino acid sequence. The Morisita-Horn index, computed on the top 100 expanded clones, was used to measure repertoire overlap between populations. Renyi diversity profiles calculated on the top 100 expanded clones were used to evaluate clonal diversity. TCRdb reprocessed the sequencing reads and holds a single record per CDR3 protein sequence, with no DNA. These V and J calls rely on TCRdb rather than the paper's analysis. The sample table records roughly 980 distinct CDR3 sequences. Roughly a quarter of the sample belongs to the ten largest clones.

What was sequenced was memory CD4+ T cells from blood. The TCR originated in a human donor in good health. The sequence links TRBV6-2 or TRBV6-3 to TRBJ1-4; the D call of TRBD1 rests on TCRdb alone, since no DNA is present to check it. CDR3 protein: CASYSTGGAEKLFF.